This TCR beta chain was recovered during a study of T cell responses to AZD1222 COVID-19 vaccine. The CDR3 contains 15 residues. V trimming: 7 bases; J trimming: 0 bases; junction bases outside the gene matches: 6. Germline CDR1 and CDR2: LNHDA and SQIVND (reference sequence). The protocol was immunoSEQ multiplex PCR, while the TCRdb copy is restricted to in-frame clones and leaves out a portion. The table shows around 88,000 clones, with about 90% occurring only once. This clonotype was sampled from an adult in good health. V usage is TRBV19 and J usage is TRBJ1-1; TRBD1 matches at 9 bases. The sample here was peripheral blood, taken on day 0 of MenACWY control vaccination. The DNA of the CDR3 is TGTGCCAGTAACCCGGGACAGGGCATGAACACTGAAGCTTTCTTT. It codes for CASNPGQGMNTEAFF.